This TCR beta chain was identified during a study of cytomegalovirus exposure and HLA in healthy donors. Whole-study results and caveats: The authors listed some 150 TCR beta chains as cytomegalovirus-associated.

In the case of this clone: Its antigen is unknown.

Trimming left V 5 bases short and J 2 bases short, with 10 bases between. CDR1 is MNHEY, CDR2 SVGAGI, per germline. This CDR3 region has 13 residues. PCR amplification relied on 60 Vbeta primers (plus 13 Jbeta primers). TCRdb's copy holds only in-frame clones and misses some; the assay was immunoSEQ multiplex PCR. Of around 96,000 clones in the sample, more than 70% were seen once. Unrecorded immune exposures were likely, despite nominal health at sampling. The rearrangement links TRBV6-5 to TRBJ2-7, with a possible D match to TRBD1 (6 bases). The sample taken for sequencing was PBMCs. The TCR comes from a man aged 18 to 35 in good health and CMV-seronegative. CDR3 sequence reads: CASSTTGTYEQYF. CDR3 DNA sequence: TGTGCCAGCAGTACGACAGGTACCTACGAGCAGTACTTC.